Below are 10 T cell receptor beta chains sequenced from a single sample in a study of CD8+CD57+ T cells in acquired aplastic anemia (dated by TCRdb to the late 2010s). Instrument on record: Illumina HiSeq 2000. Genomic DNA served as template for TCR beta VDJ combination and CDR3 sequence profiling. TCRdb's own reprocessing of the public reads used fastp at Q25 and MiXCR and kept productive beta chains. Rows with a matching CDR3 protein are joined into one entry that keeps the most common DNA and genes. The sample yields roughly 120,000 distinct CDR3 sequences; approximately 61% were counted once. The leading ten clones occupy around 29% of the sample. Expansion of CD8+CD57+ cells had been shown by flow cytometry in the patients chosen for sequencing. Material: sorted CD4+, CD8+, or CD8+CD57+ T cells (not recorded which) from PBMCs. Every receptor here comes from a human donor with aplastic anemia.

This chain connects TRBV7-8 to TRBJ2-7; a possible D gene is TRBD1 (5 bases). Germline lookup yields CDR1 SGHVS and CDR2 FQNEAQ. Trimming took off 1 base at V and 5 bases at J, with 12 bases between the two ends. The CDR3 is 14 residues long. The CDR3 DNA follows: TGTGCCAGCAGCTTAGGTGGCAGGGTCGACGAGCAGTACTTC. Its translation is CASSLGGRVDEQYF.

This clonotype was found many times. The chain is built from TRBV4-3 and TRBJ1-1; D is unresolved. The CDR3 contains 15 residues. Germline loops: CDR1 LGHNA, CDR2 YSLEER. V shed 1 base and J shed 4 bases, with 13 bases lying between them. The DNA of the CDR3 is TGCGCCAGCAGCCAAGCCAGGACCACCTCCACTGAAGCTTTCTTT. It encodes CASSQARTTSTEAFF.

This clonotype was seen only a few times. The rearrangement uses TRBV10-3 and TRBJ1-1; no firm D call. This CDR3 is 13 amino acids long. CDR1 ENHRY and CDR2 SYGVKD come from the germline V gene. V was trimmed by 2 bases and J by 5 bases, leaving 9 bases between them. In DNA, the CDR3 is TGTGCCATCAGTGAGGAATGGGGAACTGAAGCTTTCTTT. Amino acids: CAISEEWGTEAFF.

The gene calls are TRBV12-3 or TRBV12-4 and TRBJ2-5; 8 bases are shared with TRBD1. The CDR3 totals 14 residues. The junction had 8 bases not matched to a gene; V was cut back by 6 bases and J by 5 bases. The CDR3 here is CASSLDREVETQYF. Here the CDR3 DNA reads TGTGCCAGCAGCCTGGACAGGGAGGTGGAGACCCAGTACTTC.

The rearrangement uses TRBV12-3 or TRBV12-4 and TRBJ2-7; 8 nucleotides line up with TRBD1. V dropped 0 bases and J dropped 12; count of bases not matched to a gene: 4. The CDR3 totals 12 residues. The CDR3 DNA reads TGTGCCAGCAGTTTAGCGCAGGGGGCGGGGTACTTC. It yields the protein CASSLAQGAGYF.

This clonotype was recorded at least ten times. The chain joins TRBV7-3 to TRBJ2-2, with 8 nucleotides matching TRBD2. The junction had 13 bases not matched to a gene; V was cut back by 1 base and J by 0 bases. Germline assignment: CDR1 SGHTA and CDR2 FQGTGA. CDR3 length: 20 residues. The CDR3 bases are TGTGCCAGCAGCTTAAAGGATCTCCCCCTAGCGGGCGCGAACACCGGGGAGCTGTTTTTT. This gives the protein CASSLKDLPLAGANTGELFF.

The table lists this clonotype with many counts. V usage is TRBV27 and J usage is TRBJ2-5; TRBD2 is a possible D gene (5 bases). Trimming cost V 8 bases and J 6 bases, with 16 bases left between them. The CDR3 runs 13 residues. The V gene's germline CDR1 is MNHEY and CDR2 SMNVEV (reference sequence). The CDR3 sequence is CASSTGRGKTQYF. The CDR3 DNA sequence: TGTGCCAGCTCCACGGGTCGAGGGAAGACCCAGTACTTC.

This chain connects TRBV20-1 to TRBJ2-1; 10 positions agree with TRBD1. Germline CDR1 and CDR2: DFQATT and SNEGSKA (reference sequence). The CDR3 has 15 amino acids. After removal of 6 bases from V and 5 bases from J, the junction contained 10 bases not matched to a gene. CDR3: CSATTRDRGDNEQFF. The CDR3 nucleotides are TGCAGTGCCACGACCCGGGACAGGGGAGACAATGAGCAGTTCTTC.

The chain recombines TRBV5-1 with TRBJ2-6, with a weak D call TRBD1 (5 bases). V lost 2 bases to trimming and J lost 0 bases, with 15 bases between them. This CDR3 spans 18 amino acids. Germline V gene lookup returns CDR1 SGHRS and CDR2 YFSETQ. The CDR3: CASSFRQLYDSGANVLTF. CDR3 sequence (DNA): TGCGCCAGCAGCTTCCGACAGCTATACGACTCTGGGGCCAACGTCCTGACTTTC.

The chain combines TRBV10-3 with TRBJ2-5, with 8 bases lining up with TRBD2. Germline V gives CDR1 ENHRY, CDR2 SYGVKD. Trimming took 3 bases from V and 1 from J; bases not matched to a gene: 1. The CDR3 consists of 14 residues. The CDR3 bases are TGTGCCATCAGTGAACGGGGGGGCCAAGAGACCCAGTACTTC. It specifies CAISERGGQETQYF.